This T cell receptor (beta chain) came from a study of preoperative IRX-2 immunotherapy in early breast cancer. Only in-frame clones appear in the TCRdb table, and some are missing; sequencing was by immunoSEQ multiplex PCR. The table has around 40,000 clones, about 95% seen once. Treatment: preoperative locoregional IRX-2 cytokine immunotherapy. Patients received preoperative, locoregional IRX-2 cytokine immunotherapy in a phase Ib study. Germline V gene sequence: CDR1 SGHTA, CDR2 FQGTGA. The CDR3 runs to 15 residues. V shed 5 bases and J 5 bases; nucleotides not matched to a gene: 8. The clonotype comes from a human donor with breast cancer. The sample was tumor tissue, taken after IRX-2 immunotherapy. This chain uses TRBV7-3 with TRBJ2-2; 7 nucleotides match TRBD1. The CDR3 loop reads CASSTSTGWTGELFF. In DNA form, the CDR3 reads TGTGCCAGCAGCACCTCGACAGGGTGGACCGGGGAGCTGTTTTTT.